The source of this T cell receptor beta chain is a study of blood T cell repertoires in COVID-19. Study-wide background: PBMCs, B-cell-depleted T cells, or T cells were the source of the cDNA or gDNA that made up the material.

Germline V CDR1 and CDR2: LGHDT, YNNKEL (reference sequence). Germline trimming cut 5 bases from V and 3 bases from J; bases unmatched to any gene: 9. The CDR3 has 15 amino acids. Original analysis: Counts of nucleated cells, estimated from reference gene primer amplification, were obtained. Sequenced by immunoSEQ multiplex PCR; TCRdb stores in-frame clones only, minus some. V and J calls and clone size come straight from that table; D and trimming were deduced from the DNA. The data hold about 200,000 clones, with more than 75% observed a single time. The chain employs TRBV3-1 (or the pseudogene TRBV3-2) and TRBJ2-7, with 8 bases that match TRBD2. The sequence came from a human donor in a cohort sampled during active COVID-19. The sample taken for sequencing was peripheral blood. The DNA of the CDR3 is TGTGCCAGCAGCACCTTTAGCGGGACTTACTACGAGCAGTACTTC. It is translated as CASSTFSGTYYEQYF.